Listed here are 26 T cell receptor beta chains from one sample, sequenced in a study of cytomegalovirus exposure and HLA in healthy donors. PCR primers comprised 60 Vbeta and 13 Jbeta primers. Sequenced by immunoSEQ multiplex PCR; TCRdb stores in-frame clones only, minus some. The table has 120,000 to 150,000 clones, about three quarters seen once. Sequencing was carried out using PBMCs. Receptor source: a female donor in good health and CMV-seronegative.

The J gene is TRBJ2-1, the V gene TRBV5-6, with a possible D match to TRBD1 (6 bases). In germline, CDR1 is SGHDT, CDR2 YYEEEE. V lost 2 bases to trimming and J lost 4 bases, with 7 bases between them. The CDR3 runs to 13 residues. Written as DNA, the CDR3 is TGTGCCAGCAGCTTTGACAGGTACAATGAGCAGTTCTTC. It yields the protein CASSFDRYNEQFF.

The CDR3 loop reads CASSLAGIGELFF. The DNA for the CDR3 is TGTGCCAGCAGCTTGGCAGGGATCGGGGAGCTGTTTTTT. The chain has TRBV5-4 and TRBJ2-2, with D maybe TRBD1 (5 bases). Trimming left V 0 bases short and J 7 bases short, with 7 bases between. CDR3 length: 13 amino acids. Germline V gives CDR1 SGHNT, CDR2 YYREEE (reference sequence).

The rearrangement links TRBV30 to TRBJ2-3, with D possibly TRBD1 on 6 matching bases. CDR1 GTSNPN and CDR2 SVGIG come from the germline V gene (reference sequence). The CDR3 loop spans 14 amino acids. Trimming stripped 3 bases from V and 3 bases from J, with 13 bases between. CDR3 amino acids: CAWRALGATDTQYF. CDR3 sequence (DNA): TGTGCCTGGAGGGCGCTGGGGGCTACAGATACGCAGTATTTT.

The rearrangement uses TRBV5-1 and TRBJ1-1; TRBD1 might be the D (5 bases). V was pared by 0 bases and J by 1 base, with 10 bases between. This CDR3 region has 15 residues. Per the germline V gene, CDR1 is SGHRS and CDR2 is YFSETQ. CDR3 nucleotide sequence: TGCGCCAGCAGCTTGGTTGGGACTCAGAACACTGAAGCTTTCTTT. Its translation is CASSLVGTQNTEAFF. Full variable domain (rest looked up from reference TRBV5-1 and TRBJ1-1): KAGVTQTPRYLIKTRGQQVTLSCSPISGHRSVSWYQQTPGQGLQFLFEYFSETQRNKGNFPGRFSGRQFSNSRSEMNVSTLELGDSALYLCASSLVGTQNTEAFFGQGTRLTVV.

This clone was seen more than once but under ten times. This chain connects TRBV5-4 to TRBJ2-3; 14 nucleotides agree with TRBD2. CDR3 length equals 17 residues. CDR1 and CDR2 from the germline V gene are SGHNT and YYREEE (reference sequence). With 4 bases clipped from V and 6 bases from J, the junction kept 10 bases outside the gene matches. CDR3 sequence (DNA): TGTGCCAGCAGCAGGGGACTAGCGGGAGCGTTGGTTGATACGCAGTATTTT. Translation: CASSRGLAGALVDTQYF. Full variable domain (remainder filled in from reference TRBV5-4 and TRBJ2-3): ETGVTQSPTHLIKTRGQQVTLRCSSQSGHNTVSWYQQALGQGPQFIFQYYREEENGRGNFPPRFSGLQFPNYSSELNVNALELDDSALYLCASSRGLAGALVDTQYFGPGTRLTVL.

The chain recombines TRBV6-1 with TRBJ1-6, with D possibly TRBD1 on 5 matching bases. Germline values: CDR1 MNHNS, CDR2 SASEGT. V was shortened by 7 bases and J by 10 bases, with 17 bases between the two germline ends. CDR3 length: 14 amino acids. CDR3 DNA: TGTGCCAGCACCCGATCGGGGGAACGCTCACCCCTCCACTTT. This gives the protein CASTRSGERSPLHF.

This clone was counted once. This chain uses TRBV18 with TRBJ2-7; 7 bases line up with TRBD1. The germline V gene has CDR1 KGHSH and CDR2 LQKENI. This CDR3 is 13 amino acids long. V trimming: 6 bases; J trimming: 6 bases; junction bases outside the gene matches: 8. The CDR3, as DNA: TGTGCCAGCTCCCCCGAGACAGGGCGCGAGCAGTACTTC. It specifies CASSPETGREQYF. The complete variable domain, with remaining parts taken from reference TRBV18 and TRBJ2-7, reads NAGVMQNPRHLVRRRGQEARLRCSPMKGHSHVYWYRQLPEEGLKFMVYLQKENIIDESGMPKERFSAEFPKEGPSILRIQQVVRGDSAAYFCASSPETGREQYFGPGTRLTVT.

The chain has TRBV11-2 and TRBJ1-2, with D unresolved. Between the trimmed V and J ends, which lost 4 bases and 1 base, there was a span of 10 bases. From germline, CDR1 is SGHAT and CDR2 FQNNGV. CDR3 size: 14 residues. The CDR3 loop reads CASSSRLSNYGYTF. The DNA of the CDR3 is TGTGCCAGCAGCTCACGACTGAGTAACTATGGCTACACCTTC.

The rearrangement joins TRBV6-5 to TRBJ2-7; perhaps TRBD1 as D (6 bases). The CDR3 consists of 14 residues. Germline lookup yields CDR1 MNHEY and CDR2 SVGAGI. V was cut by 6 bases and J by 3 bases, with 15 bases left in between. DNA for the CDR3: TGTGCCAGCAGAAAGATCCGACAGGTCTACGAGCAGTACTTC. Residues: CASRKIRQVYEQYF.

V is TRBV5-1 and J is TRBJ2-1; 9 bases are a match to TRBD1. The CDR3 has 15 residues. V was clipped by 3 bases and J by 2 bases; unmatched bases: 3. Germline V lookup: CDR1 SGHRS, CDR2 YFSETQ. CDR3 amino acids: CASSWDRVTYNEQFF. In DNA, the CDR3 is TGCGCCAGCAGCTGGGACAGGGTGACCTACAATGAGCAGTTCTTC. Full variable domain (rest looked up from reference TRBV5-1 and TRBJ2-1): KAGVTQTPRYLIKTRGQQVTLSCSPISGHRSVSWYQQTPGQGLQFLFEYFSETQRNKGNFPGRFSGRQFSNSRSEMNVSTLELGDSALYLCASSWDRVTYNEQFFGPGTRLTVL.

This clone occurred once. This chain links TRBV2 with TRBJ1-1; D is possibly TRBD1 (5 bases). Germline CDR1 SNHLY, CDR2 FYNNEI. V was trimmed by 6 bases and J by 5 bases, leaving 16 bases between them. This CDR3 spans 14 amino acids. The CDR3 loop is CASRRIAGMTEAFF. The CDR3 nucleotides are TGTGCCAGCAGAAGGATTGCAGGGATGACTGAAGCTTTCTTT. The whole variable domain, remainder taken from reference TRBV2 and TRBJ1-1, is EPEVTQTPSHQVTQMGQEVILRCVPISNHLYFYWYRQILGQKVEFLVSFYNNEISEKSEIFDDQFSVERPDGSNFTLKIRSTKLEDSAMYFCASRRIAGMTEAFFGQGTRLTVV.

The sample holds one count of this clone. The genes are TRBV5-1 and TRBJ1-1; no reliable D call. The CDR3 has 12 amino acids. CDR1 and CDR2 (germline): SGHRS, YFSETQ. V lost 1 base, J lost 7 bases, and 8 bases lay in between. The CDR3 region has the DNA TGCGCCAGCAGCTTGTATACGGGTGAAGCTTTCTTT. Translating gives CASSLYTGEAFF.

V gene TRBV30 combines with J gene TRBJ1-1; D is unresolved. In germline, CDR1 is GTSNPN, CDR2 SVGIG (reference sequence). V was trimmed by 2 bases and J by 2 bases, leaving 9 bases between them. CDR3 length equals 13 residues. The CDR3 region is CAWSQQINTEAFF. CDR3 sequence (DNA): TGTGCCTGGAGTCAACAGATAAACACTGAAGCTTTCTTT.

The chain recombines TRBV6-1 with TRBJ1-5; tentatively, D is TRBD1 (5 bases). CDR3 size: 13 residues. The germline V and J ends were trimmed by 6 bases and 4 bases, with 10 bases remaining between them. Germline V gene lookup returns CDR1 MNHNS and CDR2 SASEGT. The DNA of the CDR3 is TGTGCCAGCAGGGCGGGGGGGAATCAGCCCCAGCATTTT. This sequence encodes CASRAGGNQPQHF.

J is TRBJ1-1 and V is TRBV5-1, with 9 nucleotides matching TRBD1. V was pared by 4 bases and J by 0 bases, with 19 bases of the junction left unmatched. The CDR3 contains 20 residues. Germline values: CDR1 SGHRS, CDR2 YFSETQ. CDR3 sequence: CASSPKFWDRVGVVNTEAFF. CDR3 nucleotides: TGCGCCAGCAGCCCGAAGTTTTGGGACAGGGTAGGAGTTGTGAACACTGAAGCTTTCTTT.

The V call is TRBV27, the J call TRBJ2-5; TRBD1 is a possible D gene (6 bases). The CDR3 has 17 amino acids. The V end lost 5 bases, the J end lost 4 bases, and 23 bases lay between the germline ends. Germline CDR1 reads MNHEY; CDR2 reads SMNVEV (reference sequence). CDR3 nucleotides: TGTGCCAGCAGTGGATGGATGGGGGCGGCGGATCGAGAGACCCAGTACTTC. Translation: CASSGWMGAADRETQYF.

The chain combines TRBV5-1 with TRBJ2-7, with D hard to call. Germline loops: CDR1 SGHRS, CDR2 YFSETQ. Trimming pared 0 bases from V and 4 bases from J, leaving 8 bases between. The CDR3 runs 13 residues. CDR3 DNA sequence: TGCGCCAGCAGCTTGGGGTCAGAATACGAGCAGTACTTC. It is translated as CASSLGSEYEQYF.

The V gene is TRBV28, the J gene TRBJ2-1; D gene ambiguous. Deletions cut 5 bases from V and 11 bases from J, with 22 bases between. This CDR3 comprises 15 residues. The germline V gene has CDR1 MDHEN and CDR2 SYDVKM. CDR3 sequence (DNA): TGTGCCAGCAGTCCAGTCGTGGCGCAGGTACATAAGCAGTTCTTC. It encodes CASSPVVAQVHKQFF.

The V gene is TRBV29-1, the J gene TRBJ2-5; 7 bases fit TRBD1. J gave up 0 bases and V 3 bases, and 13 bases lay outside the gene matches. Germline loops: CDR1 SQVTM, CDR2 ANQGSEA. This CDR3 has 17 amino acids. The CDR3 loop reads CSVDPMPGQGDQETQYF. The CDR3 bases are TGCAGCGTTGACCCCATGCCGGGGCAGGGGGACCAAGAGACCCAGTACTTC. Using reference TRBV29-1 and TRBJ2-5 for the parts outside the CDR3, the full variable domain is SAVISQKPSRDICQRGTSLTIQCQVDSQVTMMFWYRQQPGQSLTLIATANQGSEATYESGFVIDKFPISRPNLTFSTLTVSNMSPEDSSIYLCSVDPMPGQGDQETQYFGPGTRLLVL.

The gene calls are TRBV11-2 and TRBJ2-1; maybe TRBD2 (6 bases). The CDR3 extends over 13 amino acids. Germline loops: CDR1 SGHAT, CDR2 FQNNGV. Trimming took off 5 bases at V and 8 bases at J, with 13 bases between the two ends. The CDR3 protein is CASSPGASDEQFF. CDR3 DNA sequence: TGTGCCAGCAGCCCCGGGGCTAGCGATGAGCAGTTCTTC.

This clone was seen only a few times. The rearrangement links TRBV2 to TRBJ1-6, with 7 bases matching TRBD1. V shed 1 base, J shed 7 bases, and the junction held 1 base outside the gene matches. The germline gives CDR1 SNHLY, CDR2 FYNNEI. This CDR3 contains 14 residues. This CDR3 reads CASSEGRGNSPLHF. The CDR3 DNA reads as TGTGCCAGCAGTGAAGGCAGGGGGAATTCACCCCTCCACTTT.

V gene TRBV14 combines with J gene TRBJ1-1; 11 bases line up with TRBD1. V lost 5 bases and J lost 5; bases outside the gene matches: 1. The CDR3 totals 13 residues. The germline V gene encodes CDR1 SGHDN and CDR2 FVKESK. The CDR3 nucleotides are TGTGCCAGCAGCGGGGACAGGGGGACTGAAGCTTTCTTT. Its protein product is CASSGDRGTEAFF.

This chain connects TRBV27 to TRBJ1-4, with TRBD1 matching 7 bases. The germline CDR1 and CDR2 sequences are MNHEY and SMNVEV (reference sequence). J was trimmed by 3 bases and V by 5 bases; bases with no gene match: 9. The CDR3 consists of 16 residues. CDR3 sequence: CASSNRGVLANEKLFF. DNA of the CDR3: TGTGCCAGCAGTAACAGGGGAGTGCTAGCTAATGAAAAACTGTTTTTT.

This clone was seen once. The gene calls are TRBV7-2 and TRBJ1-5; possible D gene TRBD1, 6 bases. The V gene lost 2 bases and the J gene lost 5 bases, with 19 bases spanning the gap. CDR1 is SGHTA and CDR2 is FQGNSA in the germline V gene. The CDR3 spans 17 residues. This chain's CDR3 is CASSLFLGGMGHQPQHF. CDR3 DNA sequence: TGTGCCAGCAGCTTATTTTTAGGGGGAATGGGGCATCAGCCCCAGCATTTT.

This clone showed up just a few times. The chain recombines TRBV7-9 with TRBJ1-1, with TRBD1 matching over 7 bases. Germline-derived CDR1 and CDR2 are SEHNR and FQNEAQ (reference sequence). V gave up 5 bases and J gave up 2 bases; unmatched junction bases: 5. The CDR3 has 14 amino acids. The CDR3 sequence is CASSPDRANTEAFF. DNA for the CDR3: TGTGCCAGCAGCCCCGACAGGGCAAACACTGAAGCTTTCTTT.

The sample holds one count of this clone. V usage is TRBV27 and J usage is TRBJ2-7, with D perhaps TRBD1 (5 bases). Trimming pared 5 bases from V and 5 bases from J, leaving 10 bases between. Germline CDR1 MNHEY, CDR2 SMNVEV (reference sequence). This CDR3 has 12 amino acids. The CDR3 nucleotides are TGTGCCAGCAGTCCGAAAGGGGACGAGCAGTACTTC. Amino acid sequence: CASSPKGDEQYF.